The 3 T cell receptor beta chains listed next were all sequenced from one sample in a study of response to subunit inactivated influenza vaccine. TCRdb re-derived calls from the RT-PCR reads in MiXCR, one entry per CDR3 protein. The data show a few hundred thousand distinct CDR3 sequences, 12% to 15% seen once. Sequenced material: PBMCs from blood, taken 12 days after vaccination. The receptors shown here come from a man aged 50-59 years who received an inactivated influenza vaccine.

The chain's CDR3 is CASSSSGAVKETQYF. For the CDR3, the DNA is TGTGCCAGCAGCTCCTCGGGGGCTGTAAAAGAGACCCAGTACTTC. The rearrangement joins TRBV7-9 to TRBJ2-5, with D perhaps TRBD1 or TRBD2 (6 bases each). CDR1 is SEHNR, CDR2 FQNEAQ, per germline (reference sequence). With 4 bases removed from V and 3 bases from J, the gap between germline ends came to 15 bases. The CDR3 length is 15 residues.

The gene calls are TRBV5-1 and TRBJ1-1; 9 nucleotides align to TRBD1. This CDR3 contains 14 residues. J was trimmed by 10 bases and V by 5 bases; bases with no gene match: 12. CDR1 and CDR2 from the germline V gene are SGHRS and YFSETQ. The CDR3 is CASSSHTGGFAAFF. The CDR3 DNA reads TGCGCCAGCAGTTCTCACACAGGGGGCTTTGCAGCTTTCTTT.

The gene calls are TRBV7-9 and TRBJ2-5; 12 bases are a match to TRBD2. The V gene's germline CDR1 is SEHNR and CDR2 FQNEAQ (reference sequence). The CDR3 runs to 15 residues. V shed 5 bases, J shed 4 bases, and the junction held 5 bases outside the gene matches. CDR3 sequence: CASSRLAGERETQYF. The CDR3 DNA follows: TGTGCCAGCAGCCGACTAGCGGGAGAGAGAGAGACCCAGTACTTC.